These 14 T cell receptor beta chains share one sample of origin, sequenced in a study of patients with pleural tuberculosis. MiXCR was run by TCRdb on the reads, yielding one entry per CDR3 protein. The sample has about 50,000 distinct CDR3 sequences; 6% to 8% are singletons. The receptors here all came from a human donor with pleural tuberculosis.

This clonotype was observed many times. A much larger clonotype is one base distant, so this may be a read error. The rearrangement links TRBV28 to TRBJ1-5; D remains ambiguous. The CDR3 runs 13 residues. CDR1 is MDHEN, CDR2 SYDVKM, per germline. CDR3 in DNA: TGTGCCGGCAGCCCGGTCGGGGATCAGCCCCAGCATTTT. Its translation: CAGSPVGDQPQHF.

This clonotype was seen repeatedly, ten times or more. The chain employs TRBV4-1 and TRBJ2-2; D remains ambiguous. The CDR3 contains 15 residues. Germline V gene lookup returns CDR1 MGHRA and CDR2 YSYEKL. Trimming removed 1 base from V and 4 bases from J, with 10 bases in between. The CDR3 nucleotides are TGCGCCAGCAGCCAAGTACTTATTGGCACCGGGGAGCTGTTTTTT. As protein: CASSQVLIGTGELFF.

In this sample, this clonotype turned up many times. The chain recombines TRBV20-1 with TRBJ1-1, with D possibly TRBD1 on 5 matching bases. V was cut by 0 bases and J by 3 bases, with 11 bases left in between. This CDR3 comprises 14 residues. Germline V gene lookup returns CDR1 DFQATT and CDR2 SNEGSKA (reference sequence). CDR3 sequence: CSARDATGDTEAFF. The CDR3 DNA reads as TGCAGTGCTAGAGATGCAACGGGGGACACTGAAGCTTTCTTT.

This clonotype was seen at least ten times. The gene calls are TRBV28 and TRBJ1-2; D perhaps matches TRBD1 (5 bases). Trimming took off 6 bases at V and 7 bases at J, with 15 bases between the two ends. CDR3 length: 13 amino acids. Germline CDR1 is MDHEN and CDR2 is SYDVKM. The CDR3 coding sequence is TGTGCCAGCAGCGACACAGGCGGGAGTGGCTACACCTTC. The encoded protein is CASSDTGGSGYTF.

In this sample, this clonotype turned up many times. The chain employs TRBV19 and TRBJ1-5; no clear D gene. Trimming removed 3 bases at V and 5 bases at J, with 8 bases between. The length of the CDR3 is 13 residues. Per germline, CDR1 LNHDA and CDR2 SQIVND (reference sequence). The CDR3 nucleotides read TGTGCCAGTAGTATTTCGGATTATCAGCCCCAGCATTTT. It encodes CASSISDYQPQHF.

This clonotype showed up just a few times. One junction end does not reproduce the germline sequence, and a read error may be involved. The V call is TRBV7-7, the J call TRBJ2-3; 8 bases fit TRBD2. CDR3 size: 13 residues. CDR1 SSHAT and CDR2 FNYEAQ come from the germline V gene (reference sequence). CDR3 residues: CASSSAGERTQYF. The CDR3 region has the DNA TGTGCTAGCAGCTCAGCGGGAGAGCGTACGCAGTATTTT.

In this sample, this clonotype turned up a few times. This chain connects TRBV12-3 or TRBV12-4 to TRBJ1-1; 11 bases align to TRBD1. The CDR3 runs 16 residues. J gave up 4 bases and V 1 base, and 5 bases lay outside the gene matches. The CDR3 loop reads CASSLGGTGGLTEAFF. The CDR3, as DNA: TGTGCCAGCAGTTTAGGGGGGACAGGGGGACTCACTGAAGCTTTCTTT.

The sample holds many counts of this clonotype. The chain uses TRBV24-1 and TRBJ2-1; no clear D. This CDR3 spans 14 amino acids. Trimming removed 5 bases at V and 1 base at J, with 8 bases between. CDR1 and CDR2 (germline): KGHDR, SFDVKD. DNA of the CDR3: TGTGCCACCAGTGGGCGTGGATCCTACAATGAGCAGTTCTTC. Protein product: CATSGRGSYNEQFF.

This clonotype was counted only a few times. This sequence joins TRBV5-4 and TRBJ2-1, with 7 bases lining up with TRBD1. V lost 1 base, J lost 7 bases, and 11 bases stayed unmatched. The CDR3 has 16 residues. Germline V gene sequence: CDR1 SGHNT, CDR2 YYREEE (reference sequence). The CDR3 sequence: CASSLIGGAFRNEQFF. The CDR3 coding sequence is TGTGCCAGCAGCTTGATAGGGGGCGCTTTTCGGAATGAGCAGTTCTTC.

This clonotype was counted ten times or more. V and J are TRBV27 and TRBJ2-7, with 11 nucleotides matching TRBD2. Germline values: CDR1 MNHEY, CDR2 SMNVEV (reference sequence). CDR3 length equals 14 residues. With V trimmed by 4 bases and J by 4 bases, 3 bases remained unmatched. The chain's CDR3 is CASSSTSGNYEQYV. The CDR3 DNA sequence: TGTGCCAGCAGTTCGACTAGCGGGAATTACGAGCAGTACGTC.

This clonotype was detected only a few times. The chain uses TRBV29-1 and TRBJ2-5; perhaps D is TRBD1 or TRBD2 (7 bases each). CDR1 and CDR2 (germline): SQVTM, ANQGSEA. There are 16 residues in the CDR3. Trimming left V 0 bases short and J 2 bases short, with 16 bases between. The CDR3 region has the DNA TGCAGCGTTGAAGATCTAAGCGGGACAGAACAAGAGACCCAGTACTTC. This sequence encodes CSVEDLSGTEQETQYF.

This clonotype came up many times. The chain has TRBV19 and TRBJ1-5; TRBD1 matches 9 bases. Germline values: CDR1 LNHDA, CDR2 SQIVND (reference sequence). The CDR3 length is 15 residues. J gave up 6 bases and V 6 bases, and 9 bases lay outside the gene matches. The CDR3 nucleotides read TGTGCCAGTAGACCTACAGGGGGCATTGGTCAGCCCCAGCATTTT. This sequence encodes CASRPTGGIGQPQHF.

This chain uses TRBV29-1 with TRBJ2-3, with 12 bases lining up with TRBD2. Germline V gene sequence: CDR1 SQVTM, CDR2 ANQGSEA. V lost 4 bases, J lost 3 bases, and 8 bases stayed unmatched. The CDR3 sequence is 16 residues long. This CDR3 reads CSVVSLAGGRTDTQYF. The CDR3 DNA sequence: TGCAGCGTTGTTTCCCTAGCGGGAGGGAGAACAGATACGCAGTATTTT.

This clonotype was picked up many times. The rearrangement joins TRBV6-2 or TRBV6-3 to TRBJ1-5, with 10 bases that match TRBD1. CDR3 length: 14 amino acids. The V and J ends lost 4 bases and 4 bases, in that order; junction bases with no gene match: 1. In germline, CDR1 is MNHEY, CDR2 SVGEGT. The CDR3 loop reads CASSSDRGNQPQHF. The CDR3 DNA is TGTGCCAGCAGTTCGGACAGGGGGAATCAGCCCCAGCATTTT.